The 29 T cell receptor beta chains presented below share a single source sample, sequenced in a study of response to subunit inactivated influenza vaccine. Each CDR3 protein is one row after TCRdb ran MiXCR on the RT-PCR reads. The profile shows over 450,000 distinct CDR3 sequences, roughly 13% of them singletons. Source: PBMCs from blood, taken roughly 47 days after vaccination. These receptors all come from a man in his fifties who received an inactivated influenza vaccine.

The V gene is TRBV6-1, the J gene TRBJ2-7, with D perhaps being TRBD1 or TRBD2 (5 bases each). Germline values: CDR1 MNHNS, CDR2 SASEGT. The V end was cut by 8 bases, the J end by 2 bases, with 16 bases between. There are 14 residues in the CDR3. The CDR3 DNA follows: TGTGCCAGCCGGCCCGGGACGGCCCCCTACGAGCAGTACTTC. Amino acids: CASRPGTAPYEQYF.

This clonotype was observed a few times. The CDR3 loop reads CASSPSGGAVNEQFF. CDR3 nucleotide sequence: TGTGCCAGCAGCCCGAGCGGGGGGGCGGTTAACGAGCAGTTCTTC. The V gene is TRBV7-2, the J gene TRBJ2-1; 10 bases are a match to TRBD2. Germline CDR1 is SGHTA and CDR2 is FQGNSA. With 5 bases clipped from V and 10 bases from J, the junction kept 11 bases outside the gene matches. This CDR3 is 15 amino acids long. Filled out from reference TRBV7-2 and TRBJ2-1, the complete variable domain reads GAGVSQSPSNKVTEKGKDVELRCDPISGHTALYWYRQSLGQGLEFLIYFQGNSAPDKSGLPSDRFSAERTGGSVSTLTIQRTQQEDSAVYLCASSPSGGAVNEQFFGPGTRLTVL.

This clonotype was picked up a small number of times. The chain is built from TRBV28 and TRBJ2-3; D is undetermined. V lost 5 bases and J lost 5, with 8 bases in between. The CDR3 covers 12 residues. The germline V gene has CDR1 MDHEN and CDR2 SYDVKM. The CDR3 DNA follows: TGTGCCAGCAGTACGGACCTAGATACGCAGTATTTT. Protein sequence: CASSTDLDTQYF. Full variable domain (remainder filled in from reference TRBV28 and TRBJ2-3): DVKVTQSSRYLVKRTGEKVFLECVQDMDHENMFWYRQDPGLGLRLIYFSYDVKMKEKGDIPEGYSVSREKKERFSLILESASTNQTSMYLCASSTDLDTQYFGPGTRLTVL.

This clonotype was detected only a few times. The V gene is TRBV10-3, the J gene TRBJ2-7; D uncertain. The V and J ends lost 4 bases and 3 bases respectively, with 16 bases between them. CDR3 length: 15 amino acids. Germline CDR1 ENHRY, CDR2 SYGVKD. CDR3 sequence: CAISGGSLMHYEQYF. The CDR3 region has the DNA TGTGCCATCAGTGGCGGCTCCTTAATGCACTACGAGCAGTACTTC.

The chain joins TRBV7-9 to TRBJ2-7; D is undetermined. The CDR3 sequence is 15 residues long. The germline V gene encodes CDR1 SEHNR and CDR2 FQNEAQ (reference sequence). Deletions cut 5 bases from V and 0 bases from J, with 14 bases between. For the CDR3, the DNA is TGTGCCAGCAGCCCAAAGGAGCGCATCTCCTACGAGCAGTACTTC. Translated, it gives CASSPKERISYEQYF. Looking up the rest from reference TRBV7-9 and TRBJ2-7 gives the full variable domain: DTGVSQNPRHKITKRGQNVTFRCDPISEHNRLYWYRQTLGQGPEFLTYFQNEAQLEKSRLLSDRFSAERPKGSFSTLEIQRTEQGDSAMYLCASSPKERISYEQYFGPGTRLTVT.

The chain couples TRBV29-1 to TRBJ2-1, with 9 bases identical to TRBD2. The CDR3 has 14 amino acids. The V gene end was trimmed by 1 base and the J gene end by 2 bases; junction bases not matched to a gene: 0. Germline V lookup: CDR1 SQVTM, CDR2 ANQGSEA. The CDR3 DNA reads TGCAGCGTTGAAGCTAGCGGGACCTACAATGAGCAGTTCTTC. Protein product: CSVEASGTYNEQFF.

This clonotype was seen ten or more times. The CDR3 region has the DNA TGTGCCAGCAGCCGGGGACTAGCGGTCTACAATGAGCAGTTCTTC. Its protein is CASSRGLAVYNEQFF. This rearrangement joins TRBV6-1 to TRBJ2-1, with 11 positions matching TRBD2. Trimming took 6 bases from V and 3 from J; bases not matched to a gene: 4. The CDR3 has 15 amino acids. CDR1 is MNHNS, CDR2 SASEGT, per germline.

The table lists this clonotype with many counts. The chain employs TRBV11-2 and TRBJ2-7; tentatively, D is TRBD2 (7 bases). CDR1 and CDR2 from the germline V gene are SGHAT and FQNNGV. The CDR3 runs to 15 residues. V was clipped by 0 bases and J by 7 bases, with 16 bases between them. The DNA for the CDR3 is TGTGCCAGCAGCTTAGATCCGCGGGGGCTGTGGGAGCAGTACTTC. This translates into CASSLDPRGLWEQYF.

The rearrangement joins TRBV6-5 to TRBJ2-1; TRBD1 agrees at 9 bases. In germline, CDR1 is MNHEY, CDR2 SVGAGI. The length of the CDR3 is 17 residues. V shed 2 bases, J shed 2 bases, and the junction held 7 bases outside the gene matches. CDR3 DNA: TGTGCCAGCAGTTACCTACGGACAGGGGTTGCCTACAATGAGCAGTTCTTC. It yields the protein CASSYLRTGVAYNEQFF.

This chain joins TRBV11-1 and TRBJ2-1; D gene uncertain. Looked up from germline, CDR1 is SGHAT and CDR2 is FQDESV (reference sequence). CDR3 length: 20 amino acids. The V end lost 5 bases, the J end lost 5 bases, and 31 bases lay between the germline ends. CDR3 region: CASSRSSRRPLNSPHNEQFF. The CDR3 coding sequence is TGTGCCAGCAGCCGCTCGTCCCGCCGGCCCCTCAATAGTCCTCACAATGAGCAGTTCTTC.

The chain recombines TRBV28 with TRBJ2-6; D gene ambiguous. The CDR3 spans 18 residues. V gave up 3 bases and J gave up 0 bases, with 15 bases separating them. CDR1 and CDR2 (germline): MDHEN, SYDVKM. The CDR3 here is CASSFWQTAVSGANVLTF. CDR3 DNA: TGTGCCAGCAGTTTTTGGCAGACTGCAGTCTCTGGGGCCAACGTCCTGACTTTC.

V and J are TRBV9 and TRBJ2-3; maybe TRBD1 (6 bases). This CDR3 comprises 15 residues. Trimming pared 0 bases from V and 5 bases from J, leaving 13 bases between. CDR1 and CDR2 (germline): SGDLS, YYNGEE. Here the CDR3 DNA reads TGTGCCAGCAGCGTAGCACAGGGAGAAGGAGATACGCAGTATTTT. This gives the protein CASSVAQGEGDTQYF. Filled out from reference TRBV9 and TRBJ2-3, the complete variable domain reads DSGVTQTPKHLITATGQRVTLRCSPRSGDLSVYWYQQSLDQGLQFLIQYYNGEERAKGNILERFSAQQFPDLHSELNLSSLELGDSALYFCASSVAQGEGDTQYFGPGTRLTVL.

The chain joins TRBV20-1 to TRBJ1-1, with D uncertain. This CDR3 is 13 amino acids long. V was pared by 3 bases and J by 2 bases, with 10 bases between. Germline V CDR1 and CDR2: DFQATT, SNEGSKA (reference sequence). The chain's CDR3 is CSASWMINTEAFF. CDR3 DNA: TGCAGTGCTAGCTGGATGATCAACACTGAAGCTTTCTTT.

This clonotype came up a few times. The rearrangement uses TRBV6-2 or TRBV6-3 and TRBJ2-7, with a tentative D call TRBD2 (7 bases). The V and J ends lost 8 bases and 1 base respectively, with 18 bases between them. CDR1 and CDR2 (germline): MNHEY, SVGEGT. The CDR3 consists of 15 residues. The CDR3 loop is CASGRGITRSYEQYF. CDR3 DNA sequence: TGTGCCAGCGGGAGGGGGATCACTAGGTCCTACGAGCAGTACTTC.

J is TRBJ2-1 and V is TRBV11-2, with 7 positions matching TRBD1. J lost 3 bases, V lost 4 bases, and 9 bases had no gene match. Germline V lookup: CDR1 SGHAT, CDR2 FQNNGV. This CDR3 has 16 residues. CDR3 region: CASSSPWTGGYNEQFF. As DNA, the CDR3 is TGTGCCAGCAGCTCCCCATGGACAGGCGGCTACAATGAGCAGTTCTTC.

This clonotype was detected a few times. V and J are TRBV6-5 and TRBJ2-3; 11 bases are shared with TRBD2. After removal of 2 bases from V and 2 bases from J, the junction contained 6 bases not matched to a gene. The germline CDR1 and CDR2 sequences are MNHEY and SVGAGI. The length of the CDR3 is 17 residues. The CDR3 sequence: CASSYTIAGGDTDTQYF. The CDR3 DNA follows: TGTGCCAGCAGTTACACCATAGCGGGGGGGGACACAGATACGCAGTATTTT.

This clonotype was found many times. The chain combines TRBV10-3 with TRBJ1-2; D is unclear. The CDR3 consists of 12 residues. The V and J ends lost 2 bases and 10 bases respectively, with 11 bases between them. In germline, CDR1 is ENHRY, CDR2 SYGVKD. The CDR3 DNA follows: TGTGCCATCAGTGAGGAGGGTAGGGCCTACACCTTC. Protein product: CAISEEGRAYTF.

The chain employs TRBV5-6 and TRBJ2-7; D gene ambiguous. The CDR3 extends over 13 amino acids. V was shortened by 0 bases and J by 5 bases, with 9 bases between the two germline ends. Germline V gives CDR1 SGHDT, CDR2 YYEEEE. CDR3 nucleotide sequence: TGTGCCAGCAGCTTGGGAATTGGGAACGAGCAGTACTTC. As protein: CASSLGIGNEQYF.

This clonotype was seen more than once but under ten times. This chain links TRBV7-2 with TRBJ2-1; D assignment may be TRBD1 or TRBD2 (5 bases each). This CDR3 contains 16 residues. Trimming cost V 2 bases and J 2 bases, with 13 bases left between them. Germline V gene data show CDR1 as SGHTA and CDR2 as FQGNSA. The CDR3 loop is CASSLRPGGAYNEQFF. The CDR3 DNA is TGTGCCAGCAGCTTACGTCCTGGGGGTGCCTACAATGAGCAGTTCTTC.

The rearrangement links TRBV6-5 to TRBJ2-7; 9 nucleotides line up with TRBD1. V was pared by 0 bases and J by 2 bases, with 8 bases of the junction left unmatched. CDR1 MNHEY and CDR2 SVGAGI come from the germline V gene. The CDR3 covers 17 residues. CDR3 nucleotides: TGTGCCAGCAGTTACTCGGGGGGCGGACAGGGGACCTACGAGCAGTACTTC. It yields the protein CASSYSGGGQGTYEQYF.

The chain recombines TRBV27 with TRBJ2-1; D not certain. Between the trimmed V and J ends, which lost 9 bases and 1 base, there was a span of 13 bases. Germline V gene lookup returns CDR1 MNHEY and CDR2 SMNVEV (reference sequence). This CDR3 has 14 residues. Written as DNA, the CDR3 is TGTGCCAGTCGGCAGCCTAGTTCCTACAATGAGCAGTTCTTC. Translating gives CASRQPSSYNEQFF.

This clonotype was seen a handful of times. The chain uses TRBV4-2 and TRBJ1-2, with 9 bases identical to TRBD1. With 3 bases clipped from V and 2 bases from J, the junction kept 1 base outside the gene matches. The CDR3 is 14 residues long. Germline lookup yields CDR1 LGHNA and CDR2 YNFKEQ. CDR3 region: CASSQGTGNYGYTF. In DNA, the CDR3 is TGTGCCAGCAGCCAGGGGACAGGGAACTATGGCTACACCTTC.

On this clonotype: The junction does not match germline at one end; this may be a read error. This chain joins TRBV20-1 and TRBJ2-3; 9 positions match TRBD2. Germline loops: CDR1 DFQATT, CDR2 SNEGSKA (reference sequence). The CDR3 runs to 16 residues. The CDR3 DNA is TGCTGTGCTAGACGGAGCGGCGGGAGGGGCACAGATACGCAGTATTTT. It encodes CCARRSGGRGTDTQYF.

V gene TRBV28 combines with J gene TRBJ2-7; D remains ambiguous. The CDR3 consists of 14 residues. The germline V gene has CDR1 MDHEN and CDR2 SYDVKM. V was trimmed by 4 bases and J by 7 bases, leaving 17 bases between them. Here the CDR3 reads CASSSGSLGLEQYF. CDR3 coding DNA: TGTGCCAGCAGTTCTGGGTCCCTTGGCCTTGAGCAGTACTTC.

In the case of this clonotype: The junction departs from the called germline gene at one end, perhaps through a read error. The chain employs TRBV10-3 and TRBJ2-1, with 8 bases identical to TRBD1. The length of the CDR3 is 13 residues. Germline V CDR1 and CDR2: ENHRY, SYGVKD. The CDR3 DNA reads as TGTGCCATCAGCCCCCAGGGGGCGGGTGAGCAGTTATTC. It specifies CAISPQGAGEQLF.

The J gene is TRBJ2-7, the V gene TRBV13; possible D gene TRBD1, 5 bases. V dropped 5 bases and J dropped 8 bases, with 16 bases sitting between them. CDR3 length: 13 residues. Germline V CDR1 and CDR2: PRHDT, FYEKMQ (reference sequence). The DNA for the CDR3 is TGTGCCAGCAGCACATCCGACAGTCCTAAGCAGTACTTC. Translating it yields CASSTSDSPKQYF.

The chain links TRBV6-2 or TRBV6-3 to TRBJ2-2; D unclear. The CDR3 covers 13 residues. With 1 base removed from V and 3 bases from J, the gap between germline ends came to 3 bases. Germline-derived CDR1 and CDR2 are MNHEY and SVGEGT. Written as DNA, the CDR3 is TGTGCCAGCAGTTACTTGTACACCGGGGAGCTGTTTTTT. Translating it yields CASSYLYTGELFF.

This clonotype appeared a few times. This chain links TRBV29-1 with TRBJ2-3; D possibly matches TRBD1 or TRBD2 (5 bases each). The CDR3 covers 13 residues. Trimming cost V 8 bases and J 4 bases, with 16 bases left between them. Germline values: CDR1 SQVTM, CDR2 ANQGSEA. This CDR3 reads CSISSSGPDTQYF. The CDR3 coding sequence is TGCAGCATCTCTTCTTCGGGACCAGATACGCAGTATTTT.

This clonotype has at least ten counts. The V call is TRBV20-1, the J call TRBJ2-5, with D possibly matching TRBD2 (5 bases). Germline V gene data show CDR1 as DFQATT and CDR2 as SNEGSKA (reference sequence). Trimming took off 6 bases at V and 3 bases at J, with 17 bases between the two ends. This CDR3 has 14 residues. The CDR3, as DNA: TGCAGTGCCCCGTTAAATCGAGGGAAAGAGACCCAGTACTTC. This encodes CSAPLNRGKETQYF.